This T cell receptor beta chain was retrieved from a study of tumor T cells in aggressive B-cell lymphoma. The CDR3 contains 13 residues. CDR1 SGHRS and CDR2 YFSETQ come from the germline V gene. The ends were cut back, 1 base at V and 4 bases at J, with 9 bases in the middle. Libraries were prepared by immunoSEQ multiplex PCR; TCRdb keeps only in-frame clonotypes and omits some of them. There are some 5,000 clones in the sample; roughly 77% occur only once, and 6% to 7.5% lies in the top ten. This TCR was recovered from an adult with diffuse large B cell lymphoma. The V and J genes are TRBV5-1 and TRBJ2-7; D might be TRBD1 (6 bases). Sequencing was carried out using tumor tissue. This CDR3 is CASSLTGSYEQYF. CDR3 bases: TGCGCCAGCAGCTTGACAGGGAGTTACGAGCAGTACTTC.